A single sample is the source of the 15 T cell receptor beta chains below, sequenced in a study of identical twins. TCRdb called the 5' RACE reads again in MiXCR, with one record for every CDR3 protein. The table has approximately 600,000 distinct CDR3 sequences, approximately 9.6% seen once. The sample also formed part of further work on yellow fever vaccine responses in identical twins.

The source material was PBMCs. All receptors come from a young woman in good health.

This clonotype was observed many times. The chain couples TRBV5-1 to TRBJ1-1; 7 bases line up with TRBD1. The J segment lost 0 bases and the V segment lost 3 bases, leaving 8 bases of the junction unmatched. The CDR3 totals 16 residues. Germline CDR1 and CDR2: SGHRS and YFSETQ. The CDR3 DNA reads as TGCGCCAGCAGCTACGGGACAGCACGCATGAACACTGAAGCTTTCTTT. Its translation is CASSYGTARMNTEAFF.

This clonotype showed up many times. V is TRBV15 and J is TRBJ1-2, with D unresolved. This CDR3 is built from 15 residues. The V end lost 2 bases, the J end lost 4 bases, and 14 bases lay between the germline ends. Germline V CDR1 and CDR2: LNHNV, YYDKDF (reference sequence). As DNA, the CDR3 is TGTGCCACCAGCAGATCGGAGACGGGGATCTATGGCTACACCTTC. It is translated as CATSRSETGIYGYTF.

This chain connects TRBV6-5 to TRBJ2-3; D gene unclear. The CDR3 consists of 17 residues. V was clipped by 0 bases and J by 0 bases, with 13 bases between them. Germline CDR1 reads MNHEY; CDR2 reads SVGAGI. The chain's CDR3 is CASSYSKLHTSTDTQYF. The CDR3 DNA follows: TGTGCCAGCAGTTACTCGAAGCTACACACTAGCACAGATACGCAGTATTTT.

Ten or more counts support this clonotype. The V gene is TRBV3-1, the J gene TRBJ2-7, with 9 bases that match TRBD1. In germline, CDR1 is LGHDT, CDR2 YNNKEL (reference sequence). Unmatched junction bases numbered 10, after V lost 5 bases and J lost 2 bases. The CDR3 covers 16 residues. The CDR3 sequence is CASSFPGTGTTYEQYF. The CDR3 DNA follows: TGTGCCAGCAGCTTCCCCGGGACAGGGACCACCTACGAGCAGTACTTC.

This clonotype was picked up many times. This rearrangement joins TRBV20-1 to TRBJ2-1, with D unclear. In germline, CDR1 is DFQATT, CDR2 SNEGSKA (reference sequence). This CDR3 spans 14 amino acids. Trimming removed 6 bases from V and 7 bases from J, with 19 bases in between. CDR3 protein: CSARSVILGNEQFF. DNA of the CDR3: TGCAGTGCCAGATCGGTTATCCTTGGAAATGAGCAGTTCTTC.

This clonotype was seen repeatedly, ten times or more. The V gene is TRBV4-3, the J gene TRBJ2-2; a possible D gene is TRBD1 (5 bases). The CDR3 is made up of 16 amino acids. The germline V and J ends were trimmed by 1 base and 6 bases, with 15 bases remaining between them. Germline values: CDR1 LGHNA, CDR2 YSLEER. CDR3 nucleotides: TGCGCCAGCAGCCAAGTCAGGGCAGGAATCGCCGGGGAGCTGTTTTTT. This encodes CASSQVRAGIAGELFF.

This clonotype was observed a handful of times. The V call is TRBV7-9, the J call TRBJ2-7, with a tentative D call TRBD1 (6 bases). This CDR3 contains 14 residues. V lost 5 bases and J 4 bases, leaving 15 bases between the germline ends. CDR1 is SEHNR and CDR2 is FQNEAQ in the germline V gene (reference sequence). CDR3 nucleotide sequence: TGTGCCAGCAGCCCCCGTACGACAGGATACGAGCAGTACTTC. It specifies CASSPRTTGYEQYF.

The sample holds many counts of this clonotype. The rearrangement links TRBV4-3 to TRBJ2-5; no definite D call. The CDR3 extends over 14 amino acids. The V end was cut by 4 bases, the J end by 5 bases, with 14 bases between. CDR1 is LGHNA, CDR2 YSLEER, per germline. This chain's CDR3 is CASSPPGGPETQYF. CDR3 DNA sequence: TGCGCCAGCAGCCCCCCGGGTGGCCCCGAGACCCAGTACTTC.

This clonotype was seen repeatedly, ten times or more. The chain carries TRBV12-3 or TRBV12-4 and TRBJ2-7; 11 bases are a match to TRBD2. The junction had 6 bases not matched to a gene; V was cut back by 9 bases and J by 2 bases. This CDR3 spans 14 amino acids. DNA for the CDR3: TGTGCCAGTAGACTAGCGGGATTGGCCTACGAGCAGTACTTC. Translated: CASRLAGLAYEQYF.

This clonotype was counted ten times or more. The chain is built from TRBV12-3 or TRBV12-4 and TRBJ2-7; 8 bases are a match to TRBD2. The CDR3 is 14 amino acids. With 5 bases clipped from V and 7 bases from J, the junction kept 10 bases outside the gene matches. CDR3 DNA: TGTGCCAGCAGTCTCCTCGGGAGGGACCGAGAGCAGTACTTC. Protein product: CASSLLGRDREQYF.

This clonotype was seen many times. The rearrangement uses TRBV25-1 and TRBJ2-1; tentative D call: TRBD2 (5 bases). This CDR3 spans 12 amino acids. Between the trimmed V and J ends, which lost 1 base and 15 bases, there was a span of 13 bases. Germline V lookup: CDR1 MGHDK, CDR2 SYGVNS. In DNA, the CDR3 is TGTGCCAGCAGTGAATCAGGTCGGGGAGTGTTCTTC. It yields the protein CASSESGRGVFF.

A remark on this clonotype: At one end the junction does not follow the germline gene, possibly because of a read error. The chain has TRBV18 and TRBJ1-1, with no clear D. Germline CDR1 KGHSH, CDR2 LQKENI. CDR3 size: 13 residues. DNA for the CDR3: TGTTCCAGCTCACCCCGGGAGAACACTGAAGCTTTCTTT. Translation gives CSSSPRENTEAFF. Together with reference TRBV18 and TRBJ1-1, the CDR3 gives the full variable domain: NAGVMQNPRHLVRRRGQEARLRCSPMKGHSHVYWYRQLPEEGLKFMVYLQKENIIDESGMPKERFSAEFPKEGPSILRIQQVVRGDSAAYFCSSSPRENTEAFFGQGTRLTVV.

This clonotype was seen a few times. V usage is TRBV11-2 and J usage is TRBJ1-1, with a weak D call TRBD1 (5 bases). The V gene's germline CDR1 is SGHAT and CDR2 FQNNGV. The V end was cut by 5 bases, the J end by 4 bases, with 14 bases between. This CDR3 has 14 amino acids. In DNA form, the CDR3 reads TGTGCCAGCAGCCGGACCCGCAGGGCCACTGAAGCTTTCTTT. It yields the protein CASSRTRRATEAFF.

This clonotype has a count of ten or more. The V call is TRBV14, the J call TRBJ1-2; possibly TRBD1 for D (6 bases). Germline CDR1 SGHDN, CDR2 FVKESK. Trimming stripped 2 bases from V and 6 bases from J, with 13 bases between. There are 14 residues in the CDR3. CDR3 nucleotide sequence: TGTGCCAGCAGCCAATTACAGGGATTCCATGGCTACACCTTC. Protein sequence: CASSQLQGFHGYTF.

The genes are TRBV3-1 and TRBJ2-3, with 13 bases that match TRBD2. Trimming took 5 bases from V and 2 from J; bases not matched to a gene: 4. The length of the CDR3 is 16 residues. Germline lookup yields CDR1 LGHDT and CDR2 YNNKEL (reference sequence). As DNA, the CDR3 is TGTGCCAGCAGCTCGACTAGCGGGGGGTTCACAGATACGCAGTATTTT. Residues: CASSSTSGGFTDTQYF.